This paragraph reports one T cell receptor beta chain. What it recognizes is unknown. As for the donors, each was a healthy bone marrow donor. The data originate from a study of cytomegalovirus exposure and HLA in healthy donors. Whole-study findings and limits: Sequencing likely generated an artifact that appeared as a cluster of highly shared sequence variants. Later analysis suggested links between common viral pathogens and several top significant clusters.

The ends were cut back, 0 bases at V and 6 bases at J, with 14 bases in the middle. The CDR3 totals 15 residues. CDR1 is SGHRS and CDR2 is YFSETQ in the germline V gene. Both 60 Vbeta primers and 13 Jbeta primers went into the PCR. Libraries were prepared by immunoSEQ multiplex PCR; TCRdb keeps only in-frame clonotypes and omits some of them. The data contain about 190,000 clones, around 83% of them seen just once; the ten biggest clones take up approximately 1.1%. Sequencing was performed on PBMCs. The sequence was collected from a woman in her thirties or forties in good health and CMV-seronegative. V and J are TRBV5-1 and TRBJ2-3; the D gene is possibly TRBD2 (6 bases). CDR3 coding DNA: TGCGCCAGCAGCTTGGGGGACTCCTGGGGCGATACGCAGTATTTT. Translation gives CASSLGDSWGDTQYF. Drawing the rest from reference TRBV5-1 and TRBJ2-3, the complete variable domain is KAGVTQTPRYLIKTRGQQVTLSCSPISGHRSVSWYQQTPGQGLQFLFEYFSETQRNKGNFPGRFSGRQFSNSRSEMNVSTLELGDSALYLCASSLGDSWGDTQYFGPGTRLTVL.